These T cell receptor beta chains were read from a single sample in a study of blood T cells in healthy people across ages. TCRdb recomputed calls from the 5' RACE reads with MiXCR, one row per CDR3 protein. The sample has about a million distinct CDR3 sequences, roughly two fifths seen once. Sequencing used blood. The receptors were sampled from a young man in good health. Both conserved end residues are part of each CDR3. D genes are given only for firm matches. Only part of the rows carry a size: once, few, many, or a class if the clone is expanded.

v_call: TRBV12-3/TRBV12-4
j_call: TRBJ2-5
d_call: NA
clone_size: NA
cdr3_length: 14
cdr3_nt: TGTGCCAGCAGCTCAACCAGGCCCCGAGAGACCCAGTACTTC
cdr3_aa: CASSSTRPRETQYF

v_call: TRBV6-6
j_call: TRBJ2-3
d_call: NA
clone_size: NA
cdr3_length: 12
cdr3_nt: TGTGCCAGCAGTTACTCTAGCGATACGCAGTATTTT
cdr3_aa: CASSYSSDTQYF

v_call: TRBV18
j_call: TRBJ1-1
d_call: NA
clone_size: NA
cdr3_length: 14
cdr3_nt: TGTGCCAGCTCACCAATGGCAGGTAACACTGAAGCTTTCTTT
cdr3_aa: CASSPMAGNTEAFF

v_call: TRBV9
j_call: TRBJ2-1
d_call: TRBD2
clone_size: many
cdr3_length: 14
cdr3_nt: TGTGCCAGCAGCGTAGAAGGGACTAGCTATGAGCAGTTCTTC
cdr3_aa: CASSVEGTSYEQFF

v_call: TRBV27
j_call: TRBJ1-1
d_call: TRBD1
clone_size: NA
cdr3_length: 15
cdr3_nt: TGTGCCAGCAGTGCCGCCGGGACAGGGCGAACTGAAGCTTTCTTT
cdr3_aa: CASSAAGTGRTEAFF

v_call: TRBV6-5
j_call: TRBJ2-7
d_call: NA
clone_size: NA
cdr3_length: 13
cdr3_nt: TGTGCCAGCAGTGACTCGAAGTGGAGCGAGCAGTACTTC
cdr3_aa: CASSDSKWSEQYF

v_call: TRBV20-1
j_call: TRBJ1-4
d_call: NA
clone_size: many
cdr3_length: 12
cdr3_nt: TGCAGTGCGTTGAGATTTAATGAAAAACTGTTTTTT
cdr3_aa: CSALRFNEKLFF

v_call: TRBV29-1
j_call: TRBJ2-5
d_call: NA
clone_size: NA
cdr3_length: 13
cdr3_nt: TGCAGGAAGAATAGACAGGCCCAAGAGACCCAGTACTTC
cdr3_aa: CRKNRQAQETQYF

v_call: TRBV4-2
j_call: TRBJ1-2
d_call: TRBD1
clone_size: NA
cdr3_length: 17
cdr3_nt: TGTGCCAGCAGCCAGCCAGGGGGCAGGAGAACTAACTATGGCTACACCTTC
cdr3_aa: CASSQPGGRRTNYGYTF

v_call: TRBV27
j_call: TRBJ2-3
d_call: NA
clone_size: many
cdr3_length: 12
cdr3_nt: TGTGCCAGCAGTTCTTGGGCCGATACGCAGTATTTT
cdr3_aa: CASSSWADTQYF

v_call: TRBV4-3
j_call: TRBJ2-3
d_call: NA
clone_size: few
cdr3_length: 17
cdr3_nt: TGCGCCAGCAGCCAAGATGGCCCCCCCGCCCCGACAGATACGCAGTATTTT
cdr3_aa: CASSQDGPPAPTDTQYF

v_call: TRBV27
j_call: TRBJ2-5
d_call: TRBD2
clone_size: few
cdr3_length: 13
cdr3_nt: TGTGCCAGCAGTGGGGGGGTGTTTGAGACCCAGTACTTC
cdr3_aa: CASSGGVFETQYF

v_call: TRBV3-1
j_call: TRBJ2-1
d_call: NA
clone_size: few
cdr3_length: 12
cdr3_nt: TGTGCCAGCAGCCAGGGGAGGTTTGAGCAGTTCTTC
cdr3_aa: CASSQGRFEQFF

v_call: TRBV12-3/TRBV12-4
j_call: TRBJ1-5
d_call: NA
clone_size: NA
cdr3_length: 16
cdr3_nt: TGTGCCAGCAGTTTAGTTTCCCATGGGATTGGTGAGCCCCAGCATTTT
cdr3_aa: CASSLVSHGIGEPQHF

v_call: TRBV6-5
j_call: TRBJ2-1
d_call: NA
clone_size: few
cdr3_length: 13
cdr3_nt: TGTGCCAGCAGACTGACGCAGGGGCGTGAGCAGTTCTTC
cdr3_aa: CASRLTQGREQFF

v_call: TRBV6-2/TRBV6-3
j_call: TRBJ2-4
d_call: NA
clone_size: few
cdr3_length: 16
cdr3_nt: TGTGCCAGCAGACTCGGGACAAAGCGGGGCAAAAACATTCAGTACTTC
cdr3_aa: CASRLGTKRGKNIQYF

v_call: TRBV5-1
j_call: TRBJ1-5
d_call: NA
clone_size: once
cdr3_length: 15
cdr3_nt: TGCGCCGGCAGCTTGGCGGGCAATAGCAATCAGCCCCAGCATTTT
cdr3_aa: CAGSLAGNSNQPQHF

v_call: TRBV6-2/TRBV6-3
j_call: TRBJ1-2
d_call: NA
clone_size: NA
cdr3_length: 15
cdr3_nt: TGTGCCAGCAGTTACGGGGCACCCTCTGACTATGGCTACACCTTC
cdr3_aa: CASSYGAPSDYGYTF

v_call: TRBV5-6
j_call: TRBJ1-4
d_call: TRBD1
clone_size: NA
cdr3_length: 17
cdr3_nt: TGTGCCAGCAGCCGCTCCCGGGACAGCGGCGGTGTTGAAAAACTGTTTTTT
cdr3_aa: CASSRSRDSGGVEKLFF

v_call: TRBV4-1
j_call: TRBJ1-3
d_call: TRBD1
clone_size: NA
cdr3_length: 16
cdr3_nt: TGCGCCAGCAGCCCGCAACAGGGGCGGATTGGAAGCACCATATATTTT
cdr3_aa: CASSPQQGRIGSTIYF

v_call: TRBV9
j_call: TRBJ2-7
d_call: NA
clone_size: few
cdr3_length: 15
cdr3_nt: TGTGCCAGCAGCGTAGGACCCGGCGGCAGCTACGAGCAGTACTTC
cdr3_aa: CASSVGPGGSYEQYF

v_call: TRBV7-2
j_call: TRBJ2-1
d_call: TRBD1
clone_size: NA
cdr3_length: 17
cdr3_nt: TGTGCCAGCAGCTTAAATCATGGGACAGGGGGGTACAATGAGCAGTTCTTC
cdr3_aa: CASSLNHGTGGYNEQFF

v_call: TRBV20-1
j_call: TRBJ2-1
d_call: NA
clone_size: few
cdr3_length: 15
cdr3_nt: TGCAGTGCTAGAGGGACAGAGAGCTCCTACAATGAGCAGTTCTTC
cdr3_aa: CSARGTESSYNEQFF

v_call: TRBV5-1
j_call: TRBJ1-2
d_call: NA
clone_size: NA
cdr3_length: 11
cdr3_nt: TGCGCCAGCGGAGGGACGGGAAACTACACCTTC
cdr3_aa: CASGGTGNYTF

v_call: TRBV20-1
j_call: TRBJ2-1
d_call: TRBD2
clone_size: many
cdr3_length: 17
cdr3_nt: TGCAGTGCAACAACTCTAAGGACTAGCGAATCGAACAATGAGCAGTTCTTC
cdr3_aa: CSATTLRTSESNNEQFF

v_call: TRBV27
j_call: TRBJ2-2
d_call: TRBD1
clone_size: once
cdr3_length: 15
cdr3_nt: TGTGCCAGCAGTTTGCCCGGCAGGGGGCGCGGGGAGCTGTTTTTT
cdr3_aa: CASSLPGRGRGELFF

v_call: TRBV20-1
j_call: TRBJ2-1
d_call: TRBD2
clone_size: NA
cdr3_length: 17
cdr3_nt: TGCAGTGCTAGAGAGTTAGCGGGGGTAAGCTCCTACAATGAGCAGTTCTTC
cdr3_aa: CSARELAGVSSYNEQFF

v_call: TRBV28
j_call: TRBJ1-4
d_call: NA
clone_size: NA
cdr3_length: 15
cdr3_nt: TGTGCCAGCAGGGGGGGGACCGATTATAATGAAAAACTGTTTTTT
cdr3_aa: CASRGGTDYNEKLFF

v_call: TRBV28
j_call: TRBJ2-5
d_call: TRBD2
clone_size: NA
cdr3_length: 16
cdr3_nt: TGTGCCAGCAGTTTGTCGCGGGGGGGCCTTGGGGAGACCCAGTACTTC
cdr3_aa: CASSLSRGGLGETQYF

v_call: TRBV3-1
j_call: TRBJ2-2
d_call: NA
clone_size: NA
cdr3_length: 12
cdr3_nt: TGTGCCAGCATCAAAGGGTCCGGGGAGCTGTTTTTT
cdr3_aa: CASIKGSGELFF

v_call: TRBV20-1
j_call: TRBJ1-2
d_call: NA
clone_size: NA
cdr3_length: 13
cdr3_nt: TGCAGTGCTAGAGATGGGGGTTATCGCGGCTACACCTTC
cdr3_aa: CSARDGGYRGYTF

v_call: TRBV4-2
j_call: TRBJ1-6
d_call: TRBD1
clone_size: NA
cdr3_length: 15
cdr3_nt: TGTGCCAGCAGCCACCCCGAGACAGGGGGAAGGACCCTCCACTTT
cdr3_aa: CASSHPETGGRTLHF

v_call: TRBV6-2/TRBV6-3
j_call: TRBJ1-2
d_call: TRBD1
clone_size: NA
cdr3_length: 14
cdr3_nt: TGTGCCGGCAGCGCGCCCAGACAGGGATATGGCTACACCTTC
cdr3_aa: CAGSAPRQGYGYTF

v_call: TRBV12-3/TRBV12-4
j_call: TRBJ1-5
d_call: NA
clone_size: few
cdr3_length: 14
cdr3_nt: TGTGCCAGCAGTTTACAGGCGTTCAATCAGCCCCAGCATTTT
cdr3_aa: CASSLQAFNQPQHF

v_call: TRBV7-2
j_call: TRBJ1-2
d_call: NA
clone_size: NA
cdr3_length: 13
cdr3_nt: TGTGCCAGCAGCCACGACAGAGACTATGGCTACACCTTC
cdr3_aa: CASSHDRDYGYTF

v_call: TRBV6-1
j_call: TRBJ1-6
d_call: TRBD1
clone_size: NA
cdr3_length: 15
cdr3_nt: TGTGCCAGCAGGGAGGGGGCCCACCGTAATTCACCCCTCCACTTT
cdr3_aa: CASREGAHRNSPLHF

v_call: TRBV20-1
j_call: TRBJ2-7
d_call: NA
clone_size: few
cdr3_length: 13
cdr3_nt: TGCAGTGCTAGAGATACTGGTCCCTACGAGCAGTACTTC
cdr3_aa: CSARDTGPYEQYF

v_call: TRBV5-1
j_call: TRBJ2-5
d_call: TRBD2
clone_size: NA
cdr3_length: 15
cdr3_nt: TGCGCCAGCAGCTCCCAAGATGGAGCGGGGGTGGAGCAGTACTTC
cdr3_aa: CASSSQDGAGVEQYF

v_call: TRBV6-5
j_call: TRBJ2-1
d_call: NA
clone_size: NA
cdr3_length: 16
cdr3_nt: TGTGCCAGCAGTTTTCAGGGTTTTTTAGCGGAAAATGAGCAGTTCTTC
cdr3_aa: CASSFQGFLAENEQFF

v_call: TRBV5-1
j_call: TRBJ2-3
d_call: NA
clone_size: many
cdr3_length: 13
cdr3_nt: TGCGCCAGCAGCCCCGGACCCGTATATACGCAGTATTTT
cdr3_aa: CASSPGPVYTQYF

v_call: TRBV4-3
j_call: TRBJ2-3
d_call: NA
clone_size: few
cdr3_length: 16
cdr3_nt: TGCGCCAGCAGCCAGAATATCCCCCCCACAGCAGATACGCAGTATTTT
cdr3_aa: CASSQNIPPTADTQYF

v_call: TRBV6-2/TRBV6-3
j_call: TRBJ2-1
d_call: NA
clone_size: few
cdr3_length: 13
cdr3_nt: TGTGCCAGCATTTCCGAGAGGGACAATGAGCAGTTTTTC
cdr3_aa: CASISERDNEQFF

v_call: TRBV4-2
j_call: TRBJ2-2
d_call: TRBD2
clone_size: NA
cdr3_length: 19
cdr3_nt: TGTGCCAGCAGCCTGACTAGCGGGGGGCCCCGTCGGTGGACCGGGGAGCTGTTTTTT
cdr3_aa: CASSLTSGGPRRWTGELFF

v_call: TRBV6-2/TRBV6-3
j_call: TRBJ2-3
d_call: NA
clone_size: NA
cdr3_length: 14
cdr3_nt: TGTGCCAGCAGTTACCCCGATGCGGCAGATACGCAGTATTTT
cdr3_aa: CASSYPDAADTQYF

v_call: TRBV5-5
j_call: TRBJ1-2
d_call: NA
clone_size: NA
cdr3_length: 14
cdr3_nt: TGTGCCAGCAGCCAAACCGGGCCTAACTATGGCTACACCTTC
cdr3_aa: CASSQTGPNYGYTF

v_call: TRBV5-5
j_call: TRBJ1-2
d_call: TRBD1
clone_size: NA
cdr3_length: 14
cdr3_nt: TGTGCCAGCAGCTTAGGGACAGCCCAACGGGGCTACACCTTC
cdr3_aa: CASSLGTAQRGYTF

v_call: TRBV25-1
j_call: TRBJ1-1
d_call: TRBD1
clone_size: NA
cdr3_length: 17
cdr3_nt: TGTGCCAGCAGTGAAACCGGGACAGGGGCCTCAAACACTGAAGCTTTCTTT
cdr3_aa: CASSETGTGASNTEAFF

v_call: TRBV12-3/TRBV12-4
j_call: TRBJ2-3
d_call: TRBD2
clone_size: NA
cdr3_length: 17
cdr3_nt: TGTGCCAGCAGTCTATATGGGACTAGCGCCGGCACAGATACGCAGTATTTT
cdr3_aa: CASSLYGTSAGTDTQYF

v_call: TRBV11-1
j_call: TRBJ2-7
d_call: NA
clone_size: few
cdr3_length: 17
cdr3_nt: TGTGCCAGCAGCTTAGCGCTGGGAGGAAGTCCCACCTACGAGCAGTACTTC
cdr3_aa: CASSLALGGSPTYEQYF

v_call: TRBV11-2
j_call: TRBJ1-1
d_call: TRBD1
clone_size: NA
cdr3_length: 13
cdr3_nt: TGTGCCAGCAGCTTGGCTGACAGGGGGTTAGCTTTCTTT
cdr3_aa: CASSLADRGLAFF

v_call: TRBV2
j_call: TRBJ2-5
d_call: TRBD1
clone_size: NA
cdr3_length: 13
cdr3_nt: TGTGCCCGCAGGGACAGGAGGCGAGAGACCCAGTACTTC
cdr3_aa: CARRDRRRETQYF

v_call: TRBV20-1
j_call: TRBJ2-7
d_call: NA
clone_size: few
cdr3_length: 12
cdr3_nt: TGCAGTGGGCAGGCAAGCTCCTACGAGCAGTACTTC
cdr3_aa: CSGQASSYEQYF

v_call: TRBV20-1
j_call: TRBJ2-1
d_call: TRBD2
clone_size: NA
cdr3_length: 16
cdr3_nt: TGCAGTGCAACCAGTAGGACTAGCGGGGGGGGCAATGAGCAGTTCTTC
cdr3_aa: CSATSRTSGGGNEQFF

v_call: TRBV7-9
j_call: TRBJ1-1
d_call: NA
clone_size: few
cdr3_length: 13
cdr3_nt: TGTGCCAGCAGCCCCGACCCATCGGGGGAAGCTTTCTTT
cdr3_aa: CASSPDPSGEAFF

v_call: TRBV13
j_call: TRBJ1-2
d_call: NA
clone_size: few
cdr3_length: 14
cdr3_nt: TGTGCCAGCAGCTTACGCGGGGTAGTCTATGGCTACACCTTC
cdr3_aa: CASSLRGVVYGYTF

v_call: TRBV4-2
j_call: TRBJ2-3
d_call: NA
clone_size: NA
cdr3_length: 14
cdr3_nt: TGTGCCAGCAGCCAGCGACAGGTAACAGATACGCAGTATTTT
cdr3_aa: CASSQRQVTDTQYF

v_call: TRBV29-1
j_call: TRBJ2-2
d_call: TRBD2
clone_size: NA
cdr3_length: 15
cdr3_nt: TGCAGCGTTTCGAGTGCGGGGGGGGACACCGGGGAGCTGTTTTTT
cdr3_aa: CSVSSAGGDTGELFF